The 27 T cell receptor beta chains presented below share a single source sample, sequenced in a study of regulatory T cells in long-lasting Graves disease. Combining iRepertoire HTBI primers with Arm-PCR of CDR3 regions, the authors built TCR beta libraries. Using its own MiXCR run on the multiplex PCR reads, TCRdb lists one record per CDR3 protein. The sample records over 350,000 distinct CDR3 sequences, roughly 15% being singletons. Time point of the sample: newly diagnosed GD, antithyroid drugs for less than 3 months. RNA from PBMCs was the source of the TCR library. The same sample was also used in a study of T cells in Graves' hyperthyroidism and ophthalmopathy.

The sequences come from peripheral blood mononuclear cells (PBMCs), collected at new diagnosis, from a patient treated with antithyroid drugs. The receptor source for this set is a woman aged 40 to 49 with Graves disease.

This chain connects TRBV6-1 to TRBJ2-2, with no clear D. This CDR3 comprises 13 residues. V was trimmed by 6 bases and J by 1 base, leaving 6 bases between them. Germline CDR1 MNHNS, CDR2 SASEGT. The CDR3 spells CASRDQNTGELFF. The CDR3 DNA follows: TGTGCCAGCAGAGACCAGAACACCGGGGAGCTGTTTTTT.

This clonotype has only one observation. The J gene is TRBJ1-2, the V gene TRBV4-1; a weak D match, TRBD1 (6 bases). This CDR3 has 17 residues. Germline assignment: CDR1 MGHRA and CDR2 YSYEKL. Trimming took 3 bases from V and 8 from J, leaving 25 bases between them. CDR3 protein: CASSHYFQGRRDSGYTF. CDR3 nucleotide sequence: TGCGCCAGCAGCCACTACTTCCAGGGGAGGAGGGATAGCGGCTACACCTTC.

In its sample, this clonotype was seen many times. The chain uses TRBV27 and TRBJ1-2; 10 bases match TRBD1. J lost 6 bases, V lost 6 bases, and 4 bases had no gene match. CDR3 length: 13 residues. Germline loops: CDR1 MNHEY, CDR2 SMNVEV (reference sequence). The CDR3 loop is CASRPGTGDGYTF. The CDR3 DNA reads TGTGCCAGCAGACCGGGGACAGGGGATGGCTACACCTTC.

The chain uses TRBV20-1 and TRBJ1-1, with unresolved D. The length of the CDR3 is 16 residues. With 0 bases removed from V and 1 base from J, the gap between germline ends came to 15 bases. From germline, CDR1 is DFQATT and CDR2 SNEGSKA (reference sequence). Written as DNA, the CDR3 is TGCAGTGCTAGAGATCCTCGAGACGGAAAGAACACTGAAGCTTTCTTT. Its protein product is CSARDPRDGKNTEAFF.

This clonotype was detected many times. This chain joins TRBV2 and TRBJ1-6; the D is unclear. Looked up from germline, CDR1 is SNHLY and CDR2 is FYNNEI. The CDR3 contains 12 residues. V lost 7 bases, J lost 10 bases, and 11 bases lay in between. CDR3 in amino acids: CASTLGGSPLHF. The CDR3 DNA follows: TGTGCCAGCACCTTAGGTGGGTCACCCCTCCACTTT.

The sample holds a few counts of this clonotype. This CDR3 is CSAPAGAYEQYF. The CDR3 DNA sequence: TGCAGTGCTCCCGCGGGAGCCTACGAGCAGTACTTC. The V gene is TRBV20-1, the J gene TRBJ2-7; 7 bases are shared with TRBD2. The germline V gene has CDR1 DFQATT and CDR2 SNEGSKA (reference sequence). This CDR3 has 12 residues. The J segment lost 2 bases and the V segment lost 5 bases, leaving 3 bases of the junction unmatched.

This clonotype was counted many times. The chain couples TRBV11-2 to TRBJ2-1; 10 positions agree with TRBD2. The CDR3 loop spans 14 amino acids. With 8 bases clipped from V and 6 bases from J, the junction kept 7 bases outside the gene matches. The germline gives CDR1 SGHAT, CDR2 FQNNGV. The CDR3 sequence: CASSSGRAGNEQFF. Written as DNA, the CDR3 is TGTGCCAGCTCCAGCGGGAGGGCCGGCAATGAGCAGTTCTTC.

In its sample, this clonotype was seen many times. This rearrangement joins TRBV27 to TRBJ2-1; D possibly corresponds to TRBD2 (6 bases). This CDR3 region has 15 residues. Germline values: CDR1 MNHEY, CDR2 SMNVEV (reference sequence). V lost 6 bases, J lost 7 bases, and 19 bases lay in between. The CDR3 is CASSVVAVDINEQFF. CDR3 coding DNA: TGTGCCAGCAGCGTAGTAGCGGTGGATATAAATGAGCAGTTCTTC.

V and J are TRBV4-3 and TRBJ2-3; D could derive from TRBD1 or TRBD2 (6 bases each). Germline CDR1 reads LGHNA; CDR2 reads YSLEER. The CDR3 covers 15 residues. Trimming took 1 base from V and 5 from J, leaving 13 bases between them. Here the CDR3 DNA reads TGCGCCAGCAGCCAAGGCAGGGGAGGTCGAGATACGCAGTATTTT. It yields the protein CASSQGRGGRDTQYF.

This clonotype was observed a handful of times. At one end, the junction sequence differs from germline, possibly due to a read error. The chain joins TRBV3-1 to TRBJ2-7; unclear D gene. The CDR3 covers 11 residues. In germline, CDR1 is LGHDT, CDR2 YNNKEL (reference sequence). The chain's CDR3 is CASGHGYEQYF. In nucleotides, the CDR3 is TGTGCCAGCGGCCATGGGTACGAGCAGTACTTC.

About this clonotype: The junction shows a germline mismatch at one end, possibly a read error. The chain employs TRBV5-1 and TRBJ1-1; the match to TRBD1 covers 7 bases. The CDR3 sequence is 16 residues long. CDR1 is SGHRS and CDR2 is YFSETQ in the germline V gene. The CDR3 protein is CASSLGQGTVKTEAFF. In DNA form, the CDR3 reads TGCGCCAGCAGCTTGGGACAGGGTACGGTGAAGACTGAAGCTTTCTTT.

This clonotype was picked up a small number of times. The chain uses TRBV20-1 and TRBJ2-1; 8 bases align to TRBD2. Germline V CDR1 and CDR2: DFQATT, SNEGSKA (reference sequence). This CDR3 has 14 amino acids. V shed 1 base and J 6 bases; nucleotides not matched to a gene: 5. The CDR3 here is CSARVGSGVNEQFF. CDR3 bases: TGCAGTGCTAGAGTCGGTAGCGGGGTCAATGAGCAGTTCTTC.

This clonotype was recorded only once. The rearrangement uses TRBV27 and TRBJ1-5; TRBD1 is a possible D gene (5 bases). This CDR3 comprises 14 residues. Germline values: CDR1 MNHEY, CDR2 SMNVEV (reference sequence). The germline V and J ends were trimmed by 5 bases and 5 bases, with 13 bases remaining between them. The CDR3 here is CASSVWARDQPQHF. As DNA, the CDR3 is TGTGCCAGCAGTGTTTGGGCCAGGGATCAGCCCCAGCATTTT.

About this clonotype: Given a much more abundant clone one base away, this may be a read error. This chain links TRBV27 with TRBJ1-2; D may be TRBD1 (6 bases). The CDR3 is 15 residues long. Germline CDR1 and CDR2: MNHEY and SMNVEV (reference sequence). CDR3 sequence reads: CASSSPQQGNYGYAF. The DNA for the CDR3 is TGTGCCAGCAGTTCCCCGCAACAGGGTAACTATGGCTACGCCTTC.

This clonotype was found many times. The V and J genes are TRBV5-6 and TRBJ2-2; a possible D gene is TRBD1 (5 bases). CDR3 length equals 11 residues. Germline values: CDR1 SGHDT, CDR2 YYEEEE. The CDR3 loop is CKGARTGELFF. CDR3 in DNA: TGTAAAGGGGCGAGGACCGGGGAGCTGTTTTTT. The variable domain in full, completed from reference TRBV5-6 and TRBJ2-2, reads DAGVTQSPTHLIKTRGQQVTLRCSPKSGHDTVSWYQQALGQGPQFIFQYYEEEERQRGNFPDRFSGHQFPNYSSELNVNALLLGDSALYLCKGARTGELFFGEGSRLTVL.

The gene calls are TRBV18 and TRBJ1-1; D might be TRBD1 (6 bases). The V end lost 0 bases, the J end lost 4 bases, and 9 bases lay between the germline ends. The CDR3 totals 14 residues. CDR1 KGHSH and CDR2 LQKENI come from the germline V gene. CDR3 nucleotides: TGTGCCAGCTCACCACCGGACAGATCCACTGAAGCTTTCTTT. Translating gives CASSPPDRSTEAFF. The variable domain in full, completed from reference TRBV18 and TRBJ1-1, reads NAGVMQNPRHLVRRRGQEARLRCSPMKGHSHVYWYRQLPEEGLKFMVYLQKENIIDESGMPKERFSAEFPKEGPSILRIQQVVRGDSAAYFCASSPPDRSTEAFFGQGTRLTVV.

The table lists this clonotype with many counts. The chain links TRBV28 to TRBJ1-1; no firm D call. CDR1 MDHEN and CDR2 SYDVKM come from the germline V gene. V dropped 2 bases and J dropped 6 bases, with 4 bases sitting between them. The CDR3 sequence is 11 residues long. The CDR3 loop reads CASSLIAEAFF. The CDR3 nucleotides are TGTGCCAGCAGTTTAATCGCTGAAGCTTTCTTT.

This clonotype was counted between two and nine times. The gene calls are TRBV6-5 and TRBJ2-3; weak D call: TRBD1 (6 bases). This CDR3 has 16 residues. V gave up 4 bases and J gave up 0 bases, with 14 bases separating them. The germline CDR1 and CDR2 sequences are MNHEY and SVGAGI. CDR3 bases: TGTGCCAGCAGTTCTGCAGGGGACCCTAGCACAGATACGCAGTATTTT. As protein: CASSSAGDPSTDTQYF.

This clonotype has ten or more counts. The V call is TRBV9, the J call TRBJ1-1, with a tentative D call TRBD1 (5 bases). Germline V gene data show CDR1 as SGDLS and CDR2 as YYNGEE. The CDR3 is 14 residues long. V shed 0 bases and J shed 3 bases, with 9 bases lying between them. The CDR3 here is CASSVESGDTEAFF. DNA for the CDR3: TGTGCCAGCAGCGTAGAGTCGGGGGACACTGAAGCTTTCTTT.

This clonotype has just a few counts. The chain joins TRBV15 to TRBJ1-5; D is ambiguous. This CDR3 spans 13 amino acids. The germline CDR1 and CDR2 sequences are LNHNV and YYDKDF (reference sequence). Trimming left V 5 bases short and J 4 bases short, with 9 bases between. The CDR3 DNA follows: TGTGCCACCAGCGCAGAGTATAATCAGCCCCAGCATTTT. Translation: CATSAEYNQPQHF.

V gene TRBV11-3 combines with J gene TRBJ2-7, with 7 bases aligning to TRBD2. The germline gives CDR1 SGHNT, CDR2 YENEEA. Trimming at V came to 1 base and at J to 3 bases, leaving 3 bases not matched to a gene. The CDR3 covers 14 residues. The DNA of the CDR3 is TGTGCCAGCAGCTTAGGGTCTAGCGGCTACGAGCAGTACTTC. Its translation is CASSLGSSGYEQYF. The complete variable domain, with remaining parts taken from reference TRBV11-3 and TRBJ2-7, reads EAGVVQSPRYKIIEKKQPVAFWCNPISGHNTLYWYLQNLGQGPELLIRYENEEAVDDSQLPKDRFSAERLKGVDSTLKIQPAELGDSAVYLCASSLGSSGYEQYFGPGTRLTVT.

In its sample, this clonotype was seen a few times. In DNA, the CDR3 is TGTGCCAGCAGCATAGACAGGGGGACATACAATGAGCAGTTCTTC. This codes for CASSIDRGTYNEQFF. The J gene is TRBJ2-1, the V gene TRBV28, with 9 bases matching TRBD1. CDR3 length: 15 amino acids. Germline V gene lookup returns CDR1 MDHEN and CDR2 SYDVKM. The V segment lost 6 bases and the J segment 4 bases; nucleotides outside the gene matches: 7. The full variable domain, its missing parts supplied by reference TRBV28 and TRBJ2-1, is DVKVTQSSRYLVKRTGEKVFLECVQDMDHENMFWYRQDPGLGLRLIYFSYDVKMKEKGDIPEGYSVSREKKERFSLILESASTNQTSMYLCASSIDRGTYNEQFFGPGTRLTVL.

This clonotype was found once. A read error may be the cause here, since a much bigger clone is one base away. V and J are TRBV15 and TRBJ2-1, with a tentative D call TRBD1 (5 bases). CDR1 and CDR2 from the germline V gene are LNHNV and YYDKDF (reference sequence). The CDR3 covers 15 residues. CDR3 residues: CVTSRVQGTHNEQFF. CDR3 sequence (DNA): TGTGTCACCAGCAGAGTTCAGGGAACACACAATGAGCAGTTCTTC.

Many counts were recorded for this clonotype. The rearrangement joins TRBV11-2 to TRBJ1-1; D unclear. The CDR3 loop spans 16 amino acids. From germline, CDR1 is SGHAT and CDR2 FQNNGV. The ends were cut back, 2 bases at V and 0 bases at J, with 13 bases in the middle. CDR3 in DNA: TGTGCCAGCAGCTTATGGATAAAGACCATGAACACTGAAGCTTTCTTT. Translated: CASSLWIKTMNTEAFF.

This clonotype was seen repeatedly, ten times or more. The chain has TRBV7-8 and TRBJ2-4; weak D call: TRBD1 (5 bases). The V gene lost 1 base and the J gene lost 6 bases, with 10 bases spanning the gap. Germline V gene lookup returns CDR1 SGHVS and CDR2 FQNEAQ. This CDR3 has 14 amino acids. This chain's CDR3 is CASSLGAGLNIQYF. The CDR3 coding sequence is TGTGCCAGCAGCTTAGGGGCAGGGCTAAACATTCAGTACTTC.

This clonotype was recorded many times. This chain joins TRBV12-5 and TRBJ1-1; D is uncertain. Germline V CDR1 and CDR2: LGHNT, FRNRAP. The CDR3 is 14 amino acids. V shed 1 base and J shed 0 bases, with 6 bases lying between them. The CDR3 bases are TGTGCTAGTGGTTTGGGACATTTGAACACTGAAGCTTTCTTT. Amino acid sequence: CASGLGHLNTEAFF.

This rearrangement joins TRBV5-6 to TRBJ2-2, with 8 bases lining up with TRBD2. The germline V gene has CDR1 SGHDT and CDR2 YYEEEE. The CDR3 covers 16 residues. V lost 3 bases, J lost 5 bases, and 9 bases stayed unmatched. The CDR3 sequence is CASSYPGLVSTGELFF. Here the CDR3 DNA reads TGTGCCAGCAGCTATCCGGGACTAGTTTCTACCGGGGAGCTGTTTTTT.